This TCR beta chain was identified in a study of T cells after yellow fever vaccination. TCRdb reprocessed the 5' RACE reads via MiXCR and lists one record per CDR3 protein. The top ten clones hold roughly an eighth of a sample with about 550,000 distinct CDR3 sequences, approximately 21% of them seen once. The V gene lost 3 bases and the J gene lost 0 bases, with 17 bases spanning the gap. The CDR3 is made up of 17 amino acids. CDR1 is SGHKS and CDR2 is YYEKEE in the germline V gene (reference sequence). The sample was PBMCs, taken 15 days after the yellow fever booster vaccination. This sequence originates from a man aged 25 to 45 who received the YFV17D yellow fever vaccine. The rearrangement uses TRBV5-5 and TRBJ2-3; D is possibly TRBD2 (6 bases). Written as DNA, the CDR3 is TGTGCCAGCAGCTCGATTGGGACTTCTACTAGCACAGATACGCAGTATTTT. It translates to CASSSIGTSTSTDTQYF. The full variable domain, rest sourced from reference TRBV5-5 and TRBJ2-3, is DAGVTQSPTHLIKTRGQQVTLRCSPISGHKSVSWYQQVLGQGPQFIFQYYEKEERGRGNFPDRFSARQFPNYSSELNVNALLLGDSALYLCASSSIGTSTSTDTQYFGPGTRLTVL.